This T cell receptor beta chain comes out of a study of T cells in Graves' hyperthyroidism and ophthalmopathy. Study at large: Peripheral blood specimens were obtained at initial diagnosis, prior to any treatment. Study-wide findings and caveats: Blood also held most thyroid clonotypes expanded beyond 0.001.

This clonotype was counted between two and nine times. Its specificity is unknown. It was RNA transcripts that yielded the amplified TCR beta CDR3 regions. First-round RT-PCR targeting the TCR CDR3 was performed with the HTBI primer set. TCRdb itself ran the multiplex PCR reads through MiXCR, one entry per CDR3 protein. The sample shows about 200,000 distinct CDR3 sequences, around 16% of them seen only once. The CDR3 loop spans 16 amino acids. Germline CDR1 LNHDA, CDR2 SQIVND (reference sequence). Trimming cost V 4 bases and J 0 bases, with 13 bases left between them. Over 18 months, lack of ophthalmopathy progression marked Graves' hyperthyroidism as stable.

This chain connects TRBV19 to TRBJ1-5; D is possibly TRBD1 (5 bases). This clonotype was sampled from a woman between 50 and 59 years old with Graves' hyperthyroidism. Material: blood. CDR3 nucleotides: TGTGCCAGTAGTAAACGGGACGGAGATAGCAATCAGCCCCAGCATTTT. Protein: CASSKRDGDSNQPQHF. Full variable domain (rest looked up from reference TRBV19 and TRBJ1-5): DGGITQSPKYLFRKEGQNVTLSCEQNLNHDAMYWYRQDPGQGLRLIYYSQIVNDFQKGDIAEGYSVSREKKESFPLTVTSAQKNPTAFYLCASSKRDGDSNQPQHFGDGTRLSIL.